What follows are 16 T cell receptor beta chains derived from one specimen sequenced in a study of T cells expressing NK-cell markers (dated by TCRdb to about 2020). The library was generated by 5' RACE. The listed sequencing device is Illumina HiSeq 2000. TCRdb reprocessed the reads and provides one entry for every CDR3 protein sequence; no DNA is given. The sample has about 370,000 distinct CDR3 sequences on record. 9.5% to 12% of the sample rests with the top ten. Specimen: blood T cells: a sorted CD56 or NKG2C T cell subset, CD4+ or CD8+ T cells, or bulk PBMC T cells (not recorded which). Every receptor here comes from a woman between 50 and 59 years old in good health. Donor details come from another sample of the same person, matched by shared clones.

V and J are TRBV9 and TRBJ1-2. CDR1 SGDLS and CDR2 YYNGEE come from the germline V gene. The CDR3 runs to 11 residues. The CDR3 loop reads CASTGMAGYTF.

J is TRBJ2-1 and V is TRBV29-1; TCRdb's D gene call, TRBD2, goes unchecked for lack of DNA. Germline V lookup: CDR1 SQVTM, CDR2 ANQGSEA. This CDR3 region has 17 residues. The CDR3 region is CSVVGLAGEGSYNEQFF.

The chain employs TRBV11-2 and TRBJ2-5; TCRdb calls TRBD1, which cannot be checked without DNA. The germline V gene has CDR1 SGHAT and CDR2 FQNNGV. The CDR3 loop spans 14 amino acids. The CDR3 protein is CASSLGVGAETQYF.

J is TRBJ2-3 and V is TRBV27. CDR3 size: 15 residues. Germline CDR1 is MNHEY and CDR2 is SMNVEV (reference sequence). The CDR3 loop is CASNSFAGPTDTQYF.

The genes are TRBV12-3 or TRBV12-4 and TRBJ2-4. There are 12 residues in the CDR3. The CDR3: CASRPSLGIQYF.

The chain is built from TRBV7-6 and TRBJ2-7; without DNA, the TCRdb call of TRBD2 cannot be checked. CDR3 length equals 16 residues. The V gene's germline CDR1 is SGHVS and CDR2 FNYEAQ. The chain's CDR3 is CASSFLAGGPLYEQYF.

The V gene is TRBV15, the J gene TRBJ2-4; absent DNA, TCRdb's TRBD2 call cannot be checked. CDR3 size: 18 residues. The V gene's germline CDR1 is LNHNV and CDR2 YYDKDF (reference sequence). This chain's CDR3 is CATSRDPGTSGIKNIQYF.

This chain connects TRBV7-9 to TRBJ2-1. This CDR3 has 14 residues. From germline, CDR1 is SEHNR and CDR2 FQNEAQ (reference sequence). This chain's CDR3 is CASSLVMPNFEQFF.

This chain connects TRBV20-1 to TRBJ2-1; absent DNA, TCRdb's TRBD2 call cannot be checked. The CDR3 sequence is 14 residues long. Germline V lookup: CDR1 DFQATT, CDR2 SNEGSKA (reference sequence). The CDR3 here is CSARPSRPYNEQFF.

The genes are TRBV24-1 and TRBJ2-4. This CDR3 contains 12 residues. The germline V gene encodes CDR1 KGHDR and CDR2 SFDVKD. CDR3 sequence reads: CATSDGQNIQYF.

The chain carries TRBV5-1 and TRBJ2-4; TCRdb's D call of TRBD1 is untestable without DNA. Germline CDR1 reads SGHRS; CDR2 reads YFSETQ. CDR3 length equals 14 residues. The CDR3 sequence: CASSPGTGWDIQYF.

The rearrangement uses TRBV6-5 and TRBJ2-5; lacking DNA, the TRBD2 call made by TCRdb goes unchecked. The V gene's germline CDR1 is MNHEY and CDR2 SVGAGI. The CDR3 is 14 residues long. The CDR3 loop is CASTAEDPQETQYF.

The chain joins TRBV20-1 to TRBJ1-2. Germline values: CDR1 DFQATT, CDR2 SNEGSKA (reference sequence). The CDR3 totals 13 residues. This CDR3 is CSAKTDTNYGYTF.

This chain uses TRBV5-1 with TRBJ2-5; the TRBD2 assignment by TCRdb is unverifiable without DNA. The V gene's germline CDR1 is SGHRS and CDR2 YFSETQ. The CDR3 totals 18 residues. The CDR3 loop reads CASSALAHSIRRQETQYF.

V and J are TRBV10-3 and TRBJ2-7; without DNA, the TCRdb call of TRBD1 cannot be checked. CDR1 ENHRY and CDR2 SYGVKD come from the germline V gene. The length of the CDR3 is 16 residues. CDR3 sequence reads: CAISDSAGAPFYEQYF.

This chain's CDR3 is CAWKAGPLSGELFF. The chain has TRBV30 and TRBJ2-2; with no DNA, the TCRdb D assignment of TRBD1 cannot be verified. The CDR3 length is 14 residues. CDR1 and CDR2 (germline): GTSNPN, SVGIG (reference sequence). Using reference TRBV30 and TRBJ2-2 for the parts outside the CDR3, the full variable domain is SQTIHQWPATLVQPVGSPLSLECTVEGTSNPNLYWYRQAAGRGLQLLFYSVGIGQISSEVPQNLSASRPQDRQFILSSKKLLLSDSGFYLCAWKAGPLSGELFFGEGSRLTVL.